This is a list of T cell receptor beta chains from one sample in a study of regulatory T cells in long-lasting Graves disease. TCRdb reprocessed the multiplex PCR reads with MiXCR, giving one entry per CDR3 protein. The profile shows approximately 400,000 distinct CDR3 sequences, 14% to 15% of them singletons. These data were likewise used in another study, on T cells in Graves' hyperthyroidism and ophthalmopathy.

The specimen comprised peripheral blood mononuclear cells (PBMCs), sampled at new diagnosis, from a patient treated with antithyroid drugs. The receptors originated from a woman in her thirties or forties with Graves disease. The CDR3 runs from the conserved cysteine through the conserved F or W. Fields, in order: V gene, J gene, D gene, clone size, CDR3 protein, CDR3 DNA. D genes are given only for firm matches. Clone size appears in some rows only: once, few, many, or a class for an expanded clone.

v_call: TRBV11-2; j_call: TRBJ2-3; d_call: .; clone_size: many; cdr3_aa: CASSPRIASTDTQYF; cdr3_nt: TGTGCCAGCAGCCCCCGCATCGCTAGCACAGATACGCAGTATTTT
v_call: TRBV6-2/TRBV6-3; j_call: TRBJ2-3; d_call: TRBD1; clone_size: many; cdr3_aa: CASRINRGRPTDTQYF; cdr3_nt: TGTGCCAGCAGGATAAACAGGGGGCGCCCCACAGATACGCAGTATTTT
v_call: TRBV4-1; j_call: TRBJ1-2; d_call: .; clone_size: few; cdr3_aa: CASSQGENNYGYTF; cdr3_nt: TGCGCCAGCAGCCAAGGGGAAAATAACTATGGCTACACCTTC
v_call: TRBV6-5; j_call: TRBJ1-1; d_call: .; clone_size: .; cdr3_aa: CASSYRDGEAFF; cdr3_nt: TGTGCCAGCAGTTACCGGGACGGTGAAGCTTTCTTT
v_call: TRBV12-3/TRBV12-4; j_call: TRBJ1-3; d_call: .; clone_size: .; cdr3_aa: CANSFSGSGNTIYF; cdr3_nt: TGTGCCAACAGTTTCTCGGGGTCTGGAAACACCATATATTTT
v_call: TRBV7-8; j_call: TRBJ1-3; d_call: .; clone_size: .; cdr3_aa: CASSQNRISGNTIYF; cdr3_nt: TGTGCCAGCAGCCAAAACAGGATCTCTGGAAACACCATATATTTT
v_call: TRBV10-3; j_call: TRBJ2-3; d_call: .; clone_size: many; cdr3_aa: CAISESIFGGADTQYF; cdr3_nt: TGTGCCATCAGTGAGTCGATTTTCGGGGGCGCAGATACGCAGTATTTT
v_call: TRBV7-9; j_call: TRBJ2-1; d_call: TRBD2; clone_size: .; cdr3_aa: CASSPRGSLAAYNEQFF; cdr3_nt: TGTGCCAGCAGCCCCCGGGGGTCGCTAGCGGCCTACAATGAGCAGTTCTTC
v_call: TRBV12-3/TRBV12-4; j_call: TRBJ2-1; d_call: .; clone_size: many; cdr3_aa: CASSFPNNEQFF; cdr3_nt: TGTGCCAGCAGTTTTCCCAATAATGAGCAGTTCTTC
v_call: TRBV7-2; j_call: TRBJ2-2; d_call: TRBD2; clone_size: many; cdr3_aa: CASSPLAGDTGELFF; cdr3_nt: TGTGCCAGCAGCCCGTTAGCGGGGGACACCGGGGAGCTGTTTTTT
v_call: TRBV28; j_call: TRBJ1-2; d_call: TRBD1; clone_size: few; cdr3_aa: CASSLILGQGYGYTF; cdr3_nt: TGTGCCAGCAGTTTAATCTTGGGACAGGGTTATGGCTACACCTTC
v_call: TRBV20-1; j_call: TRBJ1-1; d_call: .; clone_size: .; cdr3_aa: CSVQVRDMNTEAFF; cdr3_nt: TGCAGTGTCCAGGTTAGGGACATGAACACTGAAGCTTTCTTT
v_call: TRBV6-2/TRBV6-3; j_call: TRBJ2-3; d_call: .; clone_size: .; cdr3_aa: CASSYLASTDTQYF; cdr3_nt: TGTGCCAGCAGTTACCTAGCAAGCACAGATACGCAGTATTTT
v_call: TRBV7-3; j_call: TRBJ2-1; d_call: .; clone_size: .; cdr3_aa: CASSFRATEQFF; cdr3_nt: TGTGCCAGCAGCTTCAGGGCCACTGAGCAGTTCTTC